A single sample is the source of the 12 T cell receptor beta chains below, sequenced in a study of blood T cells in healthy people across ages. Then a second PCR, running roughly 7 to 12 cycles, was carried out with a sample-barcoded 5' primer and a J-beta primer mix. TCRdb re-called the 5' RACE reads through MiXCR, storing one row per CDR3 protein. The sample carries about 970,000 distinct CDR3 sequences, around 54% recorded once. The sequencing input was blood. The receptors were gathered from a woman aged 60-75 years in good health.

The chain uses TRBV18 and TRBJ2-3, with D tentatively TRBD1 or TRBD2 (5 bases each). V dropped 0 bases and J dropped 0 bases, with 10 bases sitting between them. The CDR3 totals 16 residues. Looked up from germline, CDR1 is KGHSH and CDR2 is LQKENI. The CDR3 bases are TGTGCCAGCTCACCACCCCAGGGAGTGAGCACAGATACGCAGTATTTT. Its protein product is CASSPPQGVSTDTQYF.

The chain employs TRBV6-5 and TRBJ1-4; D is possibly TRBD1 (5 bases). Germline values: CDR1 MNHEY, CDR2 SVGAGI. This CDR3 comprises 15 residues. V was pared by 2 bases and J by 6 bases, with 13 bases between. CDR3 loop: CASSYIAGPDEKLFF. Here the CDR3 DNA reads TGTGCCAGCAGTTACATCGCAGGGCCCGATGAAAAACTGTTTTTT.

There are a few counts of this clonotype. The chain joins TRBV11-2 to TRBJ2-7; D possibly corresponds to TRBD2 (5 bases). This CDR3 is 16 amino acids long. Germline V gene data show CDR1 as SGHAT and CDR2 as FQNNGV. Deletions cut 5 bases from V and 0 bases from J, with 17 bases between. The CDR3 DNA reads as TGTGCCAGCAGCCAGGTGCGCGGGTTGAGCTCCTACGAGCAGTACTTC. Translating it yields CASSQVRGLSSYEQYF. The complete variable domain, with remaining parts taken from reference TRBV11-2 and TRBJ2-7, reads EAGVAQSPRYKIIEKRQSVAFWCNPISGHATLYWYQQILGQGPKLLIQFQNNGVVDDSQLPKDRFSAERLKGVDSTLKIQPAKLEDSAVYLCASSQVRGLSSYEQYFGPGTRLTVT.

This clonotype was seen once. One end of the junction is discordant with germline, which a read error may explain. The chain recombines TRBV7-2 with TRBJ2-3; no definite D call. From germline, CDR1 is SGHTA and CDR2 FQGNSA. The CDR3 totals 12 residues. The CDR3 bases are TGTGCCGGCAGCCAGGTGGTAGATACGCAGTATTTT. As protein: CAGSQVVDTQYF. Variable domain in full (rest from reference TRBV7-2 and TRBJ2-3): GAGVSQSPSNKVTEKGKDVELRCDPISGHTALYWYRQSLGQGLEFLIYFQGNSAPDKSGLPSDRFSAERTGGSVSTLTIQRTQQEDSAVYLCAGSQVVDTQYFGPGTRLTVL.

The genes are TRBV20-1 and TRBJ2-3; no clear D gene. Between the trimmed V and J ends, which lost 7 bases and 1 base, there was a span of 18 bases. Germline V gene data show CDR1 as DFQATT and CDR2 as SNEGSKA (reference sequence). The CDR3 sequence is 15 residues long. CDR3 in DNA: TGCAGTGTTAAGGTCGTCGGGCTAGGCACAGATACGCAGTATTTT. Amino acids: CSVKVVGLGTDTQYF.

This clonotype was recorded once. The germline gene is not matched at one end of the junction; a read error may be the cause. The J gene is TRBJ1-5, the V gene TRBV12-3 or TRBV12-4; D uncertain. The CDR3 totals 21 residues. Here the CDR3 DNA reads TGTGCCAGCAGTTTTATGCTTGGAGCAGGCGGCCTTTGGGATAGCAATCAGCCCCGGCCTTTT. Its translation: CASSFMLGAGGLWDSNQPRPF.

This clonotype was detected a few times. The CDR3 sequence is CASSLGGGMADTQYF. For the CDR3, the DNA is TGTGCCAGCAGCTTAGGCGGCGGGATGGCAGATACGCAGTATTTT. This sequence joins TRBV11-2 and TRBJ2-3; perhaps TRBD2 as D (6 bases). The CDR3 length is 15 residues. V lost 1 base to trimming and J lost 4 bases, with 12 bases between them. The germline CDR1 and CDR2 sequences are SGHAT and FQNNGV. The whole variable domain, remainder taken from reference TRBV11-2 and TRBJ2-3, is EAGVAQSPRYKIIEKRQSVAFWCNPISGHATLYWYQQILGQGPKLLIQFQNNGVVDDSQLPKDRFSAERLKGVDSTLKIQPAKLEDSAVYLCASSLGGGMADTQYFGPGTRLTVL.

Regarding this clonotype: One end of the junction fails to match germline, which may point to a read error. The rearrangement joins TRBV7-6 to TRBJ2-6, with D unclear. The length of the CDR3 is 16 residues. Germline V gene lookup returns CDR1 SGHVS and CDR2 FNYEAQ. The CDR3, as DNA: TGTACCAGCAGCTTATACAAGGGCGGAGGGGCCAACGTCCTGACTTTC. Amino acids: CTSSLYKGGGANVLTF.

This clonotype occurred a few times. The chain carries TRBV12-3 or TRBV12-4 and TRBJ2-7, with TRBD2 matching over 10 bases. This CDR3 has 15 residues. The V and J ends lost 6 bases and 3 bases, in that order; junction bases with no gene match: 8. The CDR3 sequence is CASRGPSGSHYEQYF. As DNA, the CDR3 is TGTGCCAGCAGAGGACCTAGCGGGAGCCACTACGAGCAGTACTTC.

Regarding this clonotype: A read error may account for a junction end that differs from germline. The chain combines TRBV10-3 with TRBJ2-3; tentatively, D is TRBD1 (6 bases). There are 10 residues in the CDR3. Germline V CDR1 and CDR2: ENHRY, SYGVKD. CDR3 nucleotides: TGTGCTACAGGGAAAGATGCGCAGTATTTT. Translation: CATGKDAQYF.

A few counts support this clonotype. This chain links TRBV7-3 with TRBJ2-7; 11 bases are shared with TRBD1. Germline lookup yields CDR1 SGHTA and CDR2 FQGTGA. The junction had 13 bases not matched to a gene; V was cut back by 6 bases and J by 3 bases. This CDR3 has 17 amino acids. Written as DNA, the CDR3 is TGTGCCAGCAGGAAGACACCCGGGACAGGGGGAAACTACGAGCAGTACTTC. It encodes CASRKTPGTGGNYEQYF.

This rearrangement joins TRBV29-1 to TRBJ2-7; a weak D match, TRBD2 (5 bases). CDR3 length: 14 residues. V lost 3 bases to trimming and J lost 2 bases, with 14 bases between them. CDR1 SQVTM and CDR2 ANQGSEA come from the germline V gene. CDR3 sequence: CSVEVTGNTYEQYF. CDR3 nucleotide sequence: TGCAGCGTTGAGGTTACGGGGAACACCTACGAGCAGTACTTC.